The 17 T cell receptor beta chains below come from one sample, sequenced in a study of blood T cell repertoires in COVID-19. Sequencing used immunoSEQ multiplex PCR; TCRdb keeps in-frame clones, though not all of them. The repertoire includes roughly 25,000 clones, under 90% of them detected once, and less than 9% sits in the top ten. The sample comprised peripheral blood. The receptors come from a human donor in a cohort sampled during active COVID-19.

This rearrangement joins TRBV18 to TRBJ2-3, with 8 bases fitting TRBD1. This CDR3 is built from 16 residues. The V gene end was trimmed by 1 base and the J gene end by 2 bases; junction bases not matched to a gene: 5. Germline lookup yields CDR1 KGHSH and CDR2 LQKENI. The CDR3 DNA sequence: TGTGCCAGCTCACCACTGCAGGGGGCGCCCACAGATACGCAGTATTTT. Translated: CASSPLQGAPTDTQYF. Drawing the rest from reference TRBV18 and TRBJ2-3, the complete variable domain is NAGVMQNPRHLVRRRGQEARLRCSPMKGHSHVYWYRQLPEEGLKFMVYLQKENIIDESGMPKERFSAEFPKEGPSILRIQQVVRGDSAAYFCASSPLQGAPTDTQYFGPGTRLTVL.

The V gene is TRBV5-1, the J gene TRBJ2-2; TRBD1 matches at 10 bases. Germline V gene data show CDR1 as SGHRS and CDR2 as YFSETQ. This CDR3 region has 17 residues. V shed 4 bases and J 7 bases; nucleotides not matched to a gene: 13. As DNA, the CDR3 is TGCGCCAGCAGCCTTTCTCCGGGACAGGGGACGAACGGGGAGCTGTTTTTT. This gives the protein CASSLSPGQGTNGELFF.

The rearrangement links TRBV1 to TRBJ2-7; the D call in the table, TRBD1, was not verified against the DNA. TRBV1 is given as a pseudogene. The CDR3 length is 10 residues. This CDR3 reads CTSSLACGYF. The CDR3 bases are TGCACCAGCAGCCTGGCTTGTGGGTACTTC.

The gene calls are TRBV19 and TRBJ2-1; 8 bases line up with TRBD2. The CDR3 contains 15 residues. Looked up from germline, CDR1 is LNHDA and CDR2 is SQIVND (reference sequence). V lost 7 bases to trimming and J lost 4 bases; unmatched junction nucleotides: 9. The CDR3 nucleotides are TGTGCCAGTAAAACTAGCGGCCCCTGGTACAATGAGCAGTTCTTC. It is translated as CASKTSGPWYNEQFF. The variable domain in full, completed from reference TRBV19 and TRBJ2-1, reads DGGITQSPKYLFRKEGQNVTLSCEQNLNHDAMYWYRQDPGQGLRLIYYSQIVNDFQKGDIAEGYSVSREKKESFPLTVTSAQKNPTAFYLCASKTSGPWYNEQFFGPGTRLTVL.

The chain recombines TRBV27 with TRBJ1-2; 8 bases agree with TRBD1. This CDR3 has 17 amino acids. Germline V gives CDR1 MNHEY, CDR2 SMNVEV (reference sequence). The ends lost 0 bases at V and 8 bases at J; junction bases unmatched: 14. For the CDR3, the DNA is TGTGCCAGCAGTTTATCGGAACAGGGGGTTCTAAGCAGCGGCTACACCTTC. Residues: CASSLSEQGVLSSGYTF.

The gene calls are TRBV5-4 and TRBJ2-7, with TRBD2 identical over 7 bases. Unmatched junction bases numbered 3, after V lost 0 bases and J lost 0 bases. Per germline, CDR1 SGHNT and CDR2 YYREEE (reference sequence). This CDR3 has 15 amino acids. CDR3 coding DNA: TGTGCCAGCAGCTTGGGCGGGGGAAGCTCCTACGAGCAGTACTTC. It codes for CASSLGGGSSYEQYF.

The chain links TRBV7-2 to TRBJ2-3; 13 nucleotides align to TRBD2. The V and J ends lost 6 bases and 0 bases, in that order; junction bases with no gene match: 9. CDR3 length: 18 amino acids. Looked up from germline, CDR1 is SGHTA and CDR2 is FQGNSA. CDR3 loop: CASSHKGTSGMSTDTQYF. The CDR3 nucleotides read TGTGCCAGCAGTCATAAAGGGACTAGCGGGATGAGCACAGATACGCAGTATTTT.

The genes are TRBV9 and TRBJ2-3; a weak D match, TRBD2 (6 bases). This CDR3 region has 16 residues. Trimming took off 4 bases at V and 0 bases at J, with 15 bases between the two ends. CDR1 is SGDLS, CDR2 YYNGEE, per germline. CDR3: CASSLSRTTSTDTQYF. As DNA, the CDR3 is TGTGCCAGCAGCTTGTCGAGGACTACTAGCACAGATACGCAGTATTTT.

The CDR3 DNA reads TGCAGTGCTAGTACCAGATTCGCCTACGAGCAGTACTTC. Translation gives CSASTRFAYEQYF. This chain links TRBV20-1 with TRBJ2-7, with D unclear. Deletions cut 3 bases from V and 2 bases from J, with 11 bases between. The germline gives CDR1 DFQATT, CDR2 SNEGSKA (reference sequence). The length of the CDR3 is 13 residues.

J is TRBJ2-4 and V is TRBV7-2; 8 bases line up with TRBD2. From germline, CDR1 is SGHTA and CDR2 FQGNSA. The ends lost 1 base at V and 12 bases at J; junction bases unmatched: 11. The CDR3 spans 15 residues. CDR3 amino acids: CASSLGWGTSDAQYF. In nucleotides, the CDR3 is TGTGCCAGCAGCTTAGGGTGGGGGACTAGTGATGCTCAGTACTTC.

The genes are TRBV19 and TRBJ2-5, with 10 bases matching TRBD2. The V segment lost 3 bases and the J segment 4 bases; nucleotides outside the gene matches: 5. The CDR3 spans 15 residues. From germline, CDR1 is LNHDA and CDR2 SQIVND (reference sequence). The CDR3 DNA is TGTGCCAGTAGTATGGGACTAGCGTCGGGAGAGACCCAGTACTTC. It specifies CASSMGLASGETQYF.

This chain's CDR3 is CTSSQETAGLAGYYEQYF. CDR3 coding DNA: TGCACCAGCAGCCAAGAAACAGCGGGACTAGCGGGGTACTACGAGCAGTACTTC. The V and J genes are TRBV1 and TRBJ2-7; the D call TRBD2 from the table was never checked on the DNA. TRBV1 is deemed a pseudogene. The CDR3 runs 18 residues.

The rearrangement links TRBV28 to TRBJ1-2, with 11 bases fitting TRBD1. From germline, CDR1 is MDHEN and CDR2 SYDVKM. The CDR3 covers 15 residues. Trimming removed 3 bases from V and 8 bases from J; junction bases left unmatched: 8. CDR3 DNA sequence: TGTGCCAGCAGTTTTCCGGGGACAGGGGGGGGAGGCTACACCTTC. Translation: CASSFPGTGGGGYTF.

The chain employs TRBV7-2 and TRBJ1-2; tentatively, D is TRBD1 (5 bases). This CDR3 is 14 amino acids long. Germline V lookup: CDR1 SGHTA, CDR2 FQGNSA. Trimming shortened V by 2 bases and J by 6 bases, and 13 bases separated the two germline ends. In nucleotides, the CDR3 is TGTGCCAGCAGCTTATCCCGGACGGGGGATGGCTACACCTTC. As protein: CASSLSRTGDGYTF.

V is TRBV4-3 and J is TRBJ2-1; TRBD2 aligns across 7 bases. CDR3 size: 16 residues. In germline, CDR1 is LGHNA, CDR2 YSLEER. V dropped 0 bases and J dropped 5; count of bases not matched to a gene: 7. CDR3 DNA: TGCGCCAGCAGCCAAGAGGGGCTAGCGGTTCACAATGAGCAGTTCTTC. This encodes CASSQEGLAVHNEQFF.

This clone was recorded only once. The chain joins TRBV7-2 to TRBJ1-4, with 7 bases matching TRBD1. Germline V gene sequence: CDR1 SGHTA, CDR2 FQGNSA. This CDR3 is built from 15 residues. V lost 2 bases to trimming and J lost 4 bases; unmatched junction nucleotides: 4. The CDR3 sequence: CASSLRGTVNEKLFF. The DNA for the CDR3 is TGTGCCAGCAGCTTAAGAGGGACAGTTAATGAAAAACTGTTTTTT.

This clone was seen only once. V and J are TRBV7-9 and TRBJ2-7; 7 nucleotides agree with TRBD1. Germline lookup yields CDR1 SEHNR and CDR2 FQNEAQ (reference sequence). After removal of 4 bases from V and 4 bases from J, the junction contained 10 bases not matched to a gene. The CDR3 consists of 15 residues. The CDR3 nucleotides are TGTGCCAGCAGCTCCCAAGGGACAGCAGCATACGAGCAGTACTTC. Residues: CASSSQGTAAYEQYF.